This T cell receptor beta chain was documented in a study of shared clonotypes between healthy human individuals. Healthy HIV-negative adults with no recent acute infections or vaccinations were recruited as donors. Trimming took 0 bases from V and 3 from J, leaving 5 bases between them. CDR1 and CDR2 (germline): MNHEY, SVGAGI. The CDR3 spans 13 residues. Data came from immunoSEQ multiplex PCR; TCRdb stores just in-frame clones and leaves some out. The sample has 600,000 to 750,000 clones, 90% seen once. A note on this clone: As yet, its antigen is unknown.

General study points: Represented genetic and exposure-history diversity was restricted by having few donors.

The sequenced sample was memory CD8+ T cells from PBMCs. Described subset: CD45RO+ cells pooled with CCR7-negative TemRA cells. The rearrangement links TRBV6-5 to TRBJ1-1; no definite D call. This receptor was obtained from a man between 18 and 35 years old in good health. Some clones in this sample may be carry-over from other donors' samples. The CDR3 region is CASSYSADTEAFF. DNA for the CDR3: TGTGCCAGCAGTTACTCGGCGGACACTGAAGCTTTCTTT.